This T cell receptor (beta chain) was captured in a study of CD8 T cells in Susac syndrome. Germline V gene data show CDR1 as SGHDN and CDR2 as FVKESK. The CDR3 runs to 15 residues. The ends were cut back, 0 bases at V and 1 base at J, with 7 bases in the middle. Random hexamers were used to reverse transcribe the RNA input (roughly 0.5 to 1 ug). Across 54 Vbeta and 13 Jbeta, immunoSEQ multiplex PCR amplified TCR beta CDR3. One entry per CDR3 protein results from TCRdb running MiXCR on the immunoSEQ multiplex PCR reads. Here the sample spans hundreds of thousands of distinct CDR3 sequences, roughly 96% being singletons. The study sequenced TCR beta in blood CD8+ and CD4+ T cells. Negative isolation yielded the CD8+ and CD4+ T cells, while FACS enriched the TEMRA cells. Details on this clonotype: Its antigen remains unidentified.

General study findings and limits: The study's TCR sequencing and HLA analysis covered a relatively small number of individuals, and the study acknowledged this.

Material for sequencing was CD4+ T cells from PBMCs. The TCR was taken from a human donor with multiple sclerosis. V is TRBV14 and J is TRBJ1-5; no reliable D call. CDR3 region: CASSQELLSNQPQHF. CDR3 bases: TGTGCCAGCAGCCAAGAACTTTTGAGCAATCAGCCCCAGCATTTT.